The 5 T cell receptor beta chains reported below all come from one sample, sequenced in a study of CD8+CD57+ T cells in acquired aplastic anemia. Genomic DNA constituted the template upon which TCR beta VDJ and CDR3 profiling was performed. TCRdb analysed the reads with MiXCR anew, one entry per CDR3 protein. The sample has around 150,000 distinct CDR3 sequences; approximately 43% are singletons. Sequencing was done on a sample of sorted CD4+, CD8+, or CD8+CD57+ T cells (not recorded which) from PBMCs. All receptors derive from a human donor in good health.

This CDR3 reads CASTWDRNYEQYF. The CDR3 DNA reads TGTGCCAGCACCTGGGACAGGAACTACGAGCAGTACTTC. The genes are TRBV5-8 and TRBJ2-7; 8 bases fit TRBD1. V lost 6 bases, J lost 3 bases, and 5 bases stayed unmatched. This CDR3 has 13 amino acids. Germline loops: CDR1 SGHTS, CDR2 YDEGEE. The full variable domain, in which reference TRBV5-8 and TRBJ2-7 provide the parts outside the CDR3, is EAGVTQSPTHLIKTRGQQATLRCSPISGHTSVYWYQQALGLGLQFLLWYDEGEERNRGNFPPRFSGRQFPNYSSELNVNALELEDSALYLCASTWDRNYEQYFGPGTRLTVT.

This clonotype was counted at least ten times. The chain employs TRBV20-1 and TRBJ2-1; TRBD1 or TRBD2 may be the D gene (6 bases each). The CDR3 runs 11 residues. V was shortened by 6 bases and J by 13 bases, with 16 bases between the two germline ends. Germline assignment: CDR1 DFQATT and CDR2 SNEGSKA (reference sequence). CDR3: CSAPSRGTQFF. The CDR3 DNA is TGCAGTGCCCCGTCACGGGGGACACAGTTCTTC.

V and J are TRBV29-1 and TRBJ1-1, with TRBD1 as a possible D gene (5 bases). There are 12 residues in the CDR3. Trimming stripped 6 bases from V and 4 bases from J, with 12 bases between. Germline V gene sequence: CDR1 SQVTM, CDR2 ANQGSEA. The CDR3 sequence: CSVDTRGTEAFF. CDR3 DNA: TGCAGCGTAGACACAAGGGGCACTGAAGCTTTCTTT.

Many counts were recorded for this clonotype. The chain uses TRBV29-1 and TRBJ2-3, with TRBD1 matching over 9 bases. V shed 7 bases, J shed 3 bases, and the junction held 8 bases outside the gene matches. CDR1 SQVTM and CDR2 ANQGSEA come from the germline V gene. The CDR3 spans 14 residues. Here the CDR3 DNA reads TGCAGCGCCGCCTTGGGACAGGGAACAGATACGCAGTATTTT. Translation: CSAALGQGTDTQYF.

V is TRBV7-8 and J is TRBJ2-3; D remains ambiguous. The germline CDR1 and CDR2 sequences are SGHVS and FQNEAQ. V lost 5 bases, J lost 2 bases, and 8 bases lay in between. CDR3 length: 13 amino acids. The CDR3 nucleotides are TGTGCCAGCAGCACCACCGTCACAGATACGCAGTATTTT. Residues: CASSTTVTDTQYF. The whole variable domain, remainder taken from reference TRBV7-8 and TRBJ2-3, is GAGVSQSPRYKVAKRGQDVALRCDPISGHVSLFWYQQALGQGPEFLTYFQNEAQLDKSGLPSDRFFAERPEGSVSTLKIQRTQQEDSAVYLCASSTTVTDTQYFGPGTRLTVL.